These T cell receptor beta chains were read from a single sample in a study of blood T cells in healthy people across ages. Using its own MiXCR run on the 5' RACE reads, TCRdb lists one record per CDR3 protein. The data show 1.6 million or so distinct CDR3 sequences, 30% to 35% seen once. The sample was blood. All receptors come from a woman aged 25 to 39 in good health. Each CDR3 is given with its conserved first and last residue. Fields, in order: CDR3 DNA, CDR3 protein, J gene, V gene, CDR3 length, clone size, D gene. D genes are given only for firm matches. The listing skips clone size in some rows; elsewhere it reads once, few, many or a size class.

TGTGCCAGCAGCTTAGGTAGCTTCGAGCAGTACTTC | CASSLGSFEQYF | TRBJ2-7 | TRBV7-6 | 12 | NA | NA
TGTGCCAGCAGTCTCGGGACTAGAGTAGATACGCAGTATTTT | CASSLGTRVDTQYF | TRBJ2-3 | TRBV12-3/TRBV12-4 | 14 | NA | TRBD2
TGTGCCAGCAGTCAATGGACAGGGGGTACCGATGAGCAGTTCTTC | CASSQWTGGTDEQFF | TRBJ2-1 | TRBV27 | 15 | few | TRBD1
TGCAGTGCTCCCCCTAGCGGGGGGCCACACAATGAGCAGTTCTTC | CSAPPSGGPHNEQFF | TRBJ2-1 | TRBV20-1 | 15 | NA | TRBD2
TGTGCCAGCAGTTTCGGGACTAGCGGGGGTGGGGAGCTGTTTTTT | CASSFGTSGGGELFF | TRBJ2-2 | TRBV27 | 15 | NA | TRBD2
TGCGCCAGCAGCCAACTGCCAAACACCGGGGAGCTGTTTTTT | CASSQLPNTGELFF | TRBJ2-2 | TRBV4-1 | 14 | NA | NA
TGTGCCAGCAGCTTTAGGGGACCAGCGGGGGCGCAGTATTTT | CASSFRGPAGAQYF | TRBJ2-3 | TRBV7-2 | 14 | NA | TRBD2
TGTGCCAGCAGCCAGTTCCCCGGTACGCAGTATTTT | CASSQFPGTQYF | TRBJ2-3 | TRBV14 | 12 | NA | NA
TGTGCCAGCAGGGGACAGGGTAAATACGAGCAGTACTTC | CASRGQGKYEQYF | TRBJ2-7 | TRBV2 | 13 | NA | TRBD1
TGTGCCAGCAGCGACTGGATGGGCGGTCAGCCCCAGCATTTT | CASSDWMGGQPQHF | TRBJ1-5 | TRBV6-1 | 14 | NA | NA
TGTGCCAGCAGCTCCAGTAGCTATGGCTACACCTTC | CASSSSSYGYTF | TRBJ1-2 | TRBV7-2 | 12 | many | NA
TGTGCCAGCAGTCCCCACGGGACTAGCGGGAGGCTACCTCACCAAGAGACCCAGTACTTC | CASSPHGTSGRLPHQETQYF | TRBJ2-5 | TRBV6-2/TRBV6-3 | 20 | few | TRBD2
TGTGCCAGCAGCACGGCTCGGACAGGGCCCACCGGGGAGCTGTTTTTT | CASSTARTGPTGELFF | TRBJ2-2 | TRBV28 | 16 | NA | TRBD1
TGTGCCAGCAGCTTGTATCATCGGGACGTCCAGTATGGCTACACCTTC | CASSLYHRDVQYGYTF | TRBJ1-2 | TRBV7-8 | 16 | few | NA
TGTGCCTGGGATAGCGGGGCATACAATGAGCAGTTCTTC | CAWDSGAYNEQFF | TRBJ2-1 | TRBV30 | 13 | NA | TRBD2
TGTGCCACCAGCTTTTCCGAAACTGTGAGGTACTTC | CATSFSETVRYF | TRBJ2-4 | TRBV15 | 12 | NA | NA
TGTGCCAGCAGTTCTTCTACAGGGGTCGCTTCCTACGAGCAGTACTTC | CASSSSTGVASYEQYF | TRBJ2-7 | TRBV28 | 16 | few | TRBD1
TGCAGTGCTCCACTCCCCTATGGCGCAACTTACTACGAGCAGTACTTC | CSAPLPYGATYYEQYF | TRBJ2-7 | TRBV20-1 | 16 | many | NA
TGTGCCAGCAGTTTCCGGGGGCAGAACTACGAGCAGTACTTC | CASSFRGQNYEQYF | TRBJ2-7 | TRBV27 | 14 | few | NA
TGCAGTGCTAGAGATGTGGGCAGGGCTGAGGGGGAGCAGTACTTC | CSARDVGRAEGEQYF | TRBJ2-7 | TRBV20-1 | 15 | many | NA
TGCAGTGCTAGGTCCATAGCGGGAGGGCAACCCCTGAGCCCCTACAATGAGCAGTTCTTC | CSARSIAGGQPLSPYNEQFF | TRBJ2-1 | TRBV20-1 | 20 | once | TRBD2
TGTGCCAGCAGCTTAGCAGGGGTTCAGGACGAGCGGTACTTC | CASSLAGVQDERYF | TRBJ2-7 | TRBV13 | 14 | NA | NA
TGCGCCAGCAGCTTGGTGGTGATAGCGGGGGGGCAAGAGACCCAGTACTTC | CASSLVVIAGGQETQYF | TRBJ2-5 | TRBV5-1 | 17 | NA | TRBD2
TGCAGCGTTGAGGTGGTGGGGGCAACCACCGGGGAGCTGTTTTTT | CSVEVVGATTGELFF | TRBJ2-2 | TRBV29-1 | 15 | few | NA
TGTGCCAGCAGTCAATCCGGAGCGGGAGGGATTCAAGAGACCCAGTACTTC | CASSQSGAGGIQETQYF | TRBJ2-5 | TRBV27 | 17 | NA | TRBD2
TGCGCCAGCAGCCACCCCCCGGACGGTAAGGGGGACCAGTACTTC | CASSHPPDGKGDQYF | TRBJ2-5 | TRBV4-1 | 15 | NA | NA
TGTGCCAGCAGCCAAGCCGGGACTAGCGGCTACGAGCAGTACTTC | CASSQAGTSGYEQYF | TRBJ2-7 | TRBV3-1 | 15 | few | TRBD2
TGTGCCACCAGCAGAAGAGCCTACGAGCAGTACTTC | CATSRRAYEQYF | TRBJ2-7 | TRBV15 | 12 | NA | NA
TGTGCCAGCAGCCCCACAACTTGGTCAGGGACGTACAATGAGCAGTTCTTC | CASSPTTWSGTYNEQFF | TRBJ2-1 | TRBV7-6 | 17 | NA | NA
TGTGCCAGCAGTTACTCCATCTCTAGCGGGTCCAACACCGGGGAGCTGTTTTTT | CASSYSISSGSNTGELFF | TRBJ2-2 | TRBV6-5 | 18 | NA | TRBD2
TGCGCCAGCAGCTGGGGCACCGAGAACTACGAGCAGTACTTC | CASSWGTENYEQYF | TRBJ2-7 | TRBV5-1 | 14 | many | NA
TGCAGTGCTAGGGGGGGGCCCCGGGCTGGGACCCAGTACTTC | CSARGGPRAGTQYF | TRBJ2-5 | TRBV20-1 | 14 | few | NA
TGTGCCAGCAGTTTCTCCGGACTAGCGGTGGGAGATACGCAGTATTTT | CASSFSGLAVGDTQYF | TRBJ2-3 | TRBV12-3/TRBV12-4 | 16 | few | TRBD2
TGCAGCGTTGGAGGGGGAATGGGTCGCACCTTC | CSVGGGMGRTF | TRBJ1-2 | TRBV29-1 | 11 | NA | NA
TGTGCCCAAACCCTCGGGGGGGAGAAGACCCAGTACTTC | CAQTLGGEKTQYF | TRBJ2-5 | TRBV30 | 13 | NA | TRBD2
TGTGCCAGCAGTTGGGAGATAGAACTACAAGAGACCCGGTACTTC | CASSWEIELQETRYF | TRBJ2-5 | TRBV6-2/TRBV6-3 | 15 | NA | NA
TGTGCCAGCAGCGTAGGGAGTAGCAGTGCGACTGAGCAGTTCTTC | CASSVGSSSATEQFF | TRBJ2-1 | TRBV9 | 15 | NA | NA
TGTGCCACCAGCCGTACGGTGGGTGGCGAGCAGTACTTC | CATSRTVGGEQYF | TRBJ2-7 | TRBV15 | 13 | many | NA
TGTGCCATCCTCCGGAGGACAGCGAACACCGGGGAGCTGTTTTTT | CAILRRTANTGELFF | TRBJ2-2 | TRBV10-3 | 15 | NA | NA
TGTGCCACCAGCAGTCCCCTATCGGACGCCAGCACAGATACGCAGTATTTT | CATSSPLSDASTDTQYF | TRBJ2-3 | TRBV15 | 17 | few | NA
TGCGCCAGCACCCTTGCGGGACACGCGGCCCAGTACTTC | CASTLAGHAAQYF | TRBJ2-5 | TRBV5-1 | 13 | few | NA
TGCAGTGCTAGTCGGGGGCGCCTCGACGAGCAGTACTTC | CSASRGRLDEQYF | TRBJ2-7 | TRBV20-1 | 13 | few | NA
TGTGCCAGCAGCCCCAACCTCGACGGGAATCAGGCCCAGCATTTT | CASSPNLDGNQAQHF | TRBJ1-5 | TRBV9 | 15 | NA | NA
TGTGCCAGCAGCTCCCAGGTCGGCGGGGAGCTGTTTTTT | CASSSQVGGELFF | TRBJ2-2 | TRBV7-2 | 13 | once | NA
TGTGCCAGCTCACCACCTAGCGGCCAGCCCCAGCATTTT | CASSPPSGQPQHF | TRBJ1-5 | TRBV18 | 13 | few | NA
TGTGCCACCAGCAGAGATCCAGGGTCCAGGGGGCAGCAGTTCTTC | CATSRDPGSRGQQFF | TRBJ2-1 | TRBV15 | 15 | NA | TRBD1
TGCGCCAGCAGCCCGGGGGCAGGGGGCCTTACCCCCTCCTACGAGCAGTACTTC | CASSPGAGGLTPSYEQYF | TRBJ2-7 | TRBV5-1 | 18 | NA | TRBD1